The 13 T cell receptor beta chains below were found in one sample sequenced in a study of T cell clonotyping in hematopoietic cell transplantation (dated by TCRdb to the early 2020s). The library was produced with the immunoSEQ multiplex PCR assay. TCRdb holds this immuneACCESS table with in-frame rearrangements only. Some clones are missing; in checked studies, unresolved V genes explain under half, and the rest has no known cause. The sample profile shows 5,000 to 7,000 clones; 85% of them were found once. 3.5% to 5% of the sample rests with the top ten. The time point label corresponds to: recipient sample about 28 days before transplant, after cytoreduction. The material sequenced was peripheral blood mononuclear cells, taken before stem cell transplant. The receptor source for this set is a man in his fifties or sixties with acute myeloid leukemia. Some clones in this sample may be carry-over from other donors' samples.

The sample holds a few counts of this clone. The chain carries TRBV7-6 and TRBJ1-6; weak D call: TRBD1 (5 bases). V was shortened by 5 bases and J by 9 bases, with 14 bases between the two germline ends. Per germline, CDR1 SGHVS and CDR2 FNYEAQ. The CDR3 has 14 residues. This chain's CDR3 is CASSLRDRVSPLHF. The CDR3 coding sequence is TGTGCCAGCAGCCTCCGGGACCGAGTTTCACCCCTCCACTTT. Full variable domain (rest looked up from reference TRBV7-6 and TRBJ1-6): GAGVSQSPRYKVTKRGQDVALRCDPISGHVSLYWYRQALGQGPEFLTYFNYEAQQDKSGLPNDRFSAERPEGSISTLTIQRTEQRDSAMYRCASSLRDRVSPLHFGNGTRLTVT.

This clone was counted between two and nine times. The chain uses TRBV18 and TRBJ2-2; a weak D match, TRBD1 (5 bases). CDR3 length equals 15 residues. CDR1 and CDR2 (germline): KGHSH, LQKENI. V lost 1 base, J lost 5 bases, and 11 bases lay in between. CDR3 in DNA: TGTGCCAGCTCACCACTTCAGGACACAACCGGGGAGCTGTTTTTT. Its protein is CASSPLQDTTGELFF.

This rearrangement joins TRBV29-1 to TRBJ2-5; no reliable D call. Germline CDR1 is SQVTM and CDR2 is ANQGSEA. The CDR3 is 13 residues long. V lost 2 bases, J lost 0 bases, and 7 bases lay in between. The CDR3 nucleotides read TGCAGCGTTGAATTTACAGACCAAGAGACCCAGTACTTC. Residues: CSVEFTDQETQYF.

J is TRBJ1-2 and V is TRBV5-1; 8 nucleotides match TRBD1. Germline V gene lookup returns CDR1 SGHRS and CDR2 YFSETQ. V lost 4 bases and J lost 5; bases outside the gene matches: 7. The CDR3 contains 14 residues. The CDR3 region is CASSQMTGEYGYTF. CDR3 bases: TGCGCCAGCAGCCAAATGACAGGGGAGTATGGCTACACCTTC.

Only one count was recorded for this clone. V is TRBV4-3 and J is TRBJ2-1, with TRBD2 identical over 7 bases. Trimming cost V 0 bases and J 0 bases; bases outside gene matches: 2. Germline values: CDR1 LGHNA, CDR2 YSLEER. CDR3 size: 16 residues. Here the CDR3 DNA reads TGCGCCAGCAGCCAAGAAGCGGGGACCTCCTACAATGAGCAGTTCTTC. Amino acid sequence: CASSQEAGTSYNEQFF.

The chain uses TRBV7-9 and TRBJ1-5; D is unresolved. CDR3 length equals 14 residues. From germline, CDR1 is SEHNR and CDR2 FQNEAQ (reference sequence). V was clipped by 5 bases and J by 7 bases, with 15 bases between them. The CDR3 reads CASSGYGVGQPQHF. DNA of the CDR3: TGTGCCAGCAGCGGCTATGGCGTAGGACAGCCCCAGCATTTT.

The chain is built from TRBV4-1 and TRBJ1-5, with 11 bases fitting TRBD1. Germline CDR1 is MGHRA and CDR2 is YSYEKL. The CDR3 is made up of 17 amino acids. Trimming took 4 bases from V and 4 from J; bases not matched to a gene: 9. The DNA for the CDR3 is TGCGCCAGCAGCCTGAATCTTGGGACAGGGGGTAATCAGCCCCAGCATTTT. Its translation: CASSLNLGTGGNQPQHF.

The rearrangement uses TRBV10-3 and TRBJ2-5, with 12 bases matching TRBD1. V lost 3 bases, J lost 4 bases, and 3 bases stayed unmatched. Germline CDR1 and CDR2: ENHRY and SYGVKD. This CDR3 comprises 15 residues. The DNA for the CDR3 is TGTGCCATCAGTGAACCGGGACAGGGGGCAGAGACCCAGTACTTC. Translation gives CAISEPGQGAETQYF.

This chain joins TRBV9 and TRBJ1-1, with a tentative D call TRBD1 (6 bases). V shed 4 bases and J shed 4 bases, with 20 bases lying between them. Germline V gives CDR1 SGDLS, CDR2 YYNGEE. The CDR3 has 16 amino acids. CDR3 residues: CASSPQVRGASTEAFF. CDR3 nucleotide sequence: TGTGCCAGCAGCCCACAAGTCCGGGGGGCGAGCACTGAAGCTTTCTTT.

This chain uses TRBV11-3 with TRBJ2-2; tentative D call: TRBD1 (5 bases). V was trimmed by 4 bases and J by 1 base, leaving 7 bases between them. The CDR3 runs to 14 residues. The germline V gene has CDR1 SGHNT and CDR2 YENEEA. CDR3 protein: CASSSRGNTGELFF. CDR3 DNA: TGTGCCAGCAGCTCTAGGGGGAACACCGGGGAGCTGTTTTTT.

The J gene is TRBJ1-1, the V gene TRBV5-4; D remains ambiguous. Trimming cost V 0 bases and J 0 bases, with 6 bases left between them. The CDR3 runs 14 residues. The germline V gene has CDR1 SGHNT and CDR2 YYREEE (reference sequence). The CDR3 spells CASSLGTVNTEAFF. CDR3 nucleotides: TGTGCCAGCAGCTTGGGGACTGTGAACACTGAAGCTTTCTTT.

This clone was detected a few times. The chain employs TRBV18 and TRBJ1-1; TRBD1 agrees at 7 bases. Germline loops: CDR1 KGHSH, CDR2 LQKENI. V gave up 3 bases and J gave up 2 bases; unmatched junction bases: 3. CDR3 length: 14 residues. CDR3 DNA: TGTGCCAGCTCACCCAGACAGGGAAACACTGAAGCTTTCTTT. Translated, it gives CASSPRQGNTEAFF.

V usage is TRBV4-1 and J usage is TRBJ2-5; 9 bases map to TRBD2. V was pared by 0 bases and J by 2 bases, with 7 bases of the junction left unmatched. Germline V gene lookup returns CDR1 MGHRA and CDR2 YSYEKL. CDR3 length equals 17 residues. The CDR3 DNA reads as TGCGCCAGCAGCCAAGATGTAGCGGGGGATCTTCAAGAGACCCAGTACTTC. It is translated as CASSQDVAGDLQETQYF.